This T cell receptor beta chain was captured by sequencing in a study of blood T cells in healthy people across ages. Trimming removed 0 bases from V and 3 bases from J; junction bases left unmatched: 9. The CDR3 spans 17 residues. CDR1 and CDR2 from the germline V gene are LGHDT and YNNKEL (reference sequence). The study's findings and limits: Among T cells, TCR beta diversity per million cells dropped roughly linearly as age rose.

Primed by a sample-barcoded 5' primer and a J-beta primer mix, a second PCR proceeded for 7 to 11 cycles. Paired-end reads containing CDR3 totaled no fewer than 3 million for each sample. MiXCR, applied by TCRdb to the 5' RACE reads, yields one record per CDR3 protein. This repertoire shows 870,000 or so distinct CDR3 sequences, more than 25% found once; its top ten account for around a sixth. To note about this clonotype: Its specificity is unknown.

Sequencing was carried out using blood. This clonotype was obtained from a woman over 75 in good health. This rearrangement joins TRBV3-1 to TRBJ1-2; TRBD1 aligns across 8 bases. The CDR3 nucleotides are TGTGCCAGCAGCCAAGATCCAGGGGGCGCAGGGTACTATGGCTACACCTTC. Its translation: CASSQDPGGAGYYGYTF.